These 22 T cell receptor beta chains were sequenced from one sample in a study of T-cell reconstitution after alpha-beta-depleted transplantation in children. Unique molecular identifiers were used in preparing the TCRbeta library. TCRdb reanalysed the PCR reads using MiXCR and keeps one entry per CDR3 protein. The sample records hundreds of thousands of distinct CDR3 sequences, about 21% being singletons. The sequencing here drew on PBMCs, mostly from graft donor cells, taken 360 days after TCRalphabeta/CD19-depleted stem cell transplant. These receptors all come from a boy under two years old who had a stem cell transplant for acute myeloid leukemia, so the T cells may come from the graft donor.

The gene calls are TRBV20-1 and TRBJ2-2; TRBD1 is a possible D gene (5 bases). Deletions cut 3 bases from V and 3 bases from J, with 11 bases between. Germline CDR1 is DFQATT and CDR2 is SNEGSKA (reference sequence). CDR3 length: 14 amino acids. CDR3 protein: CSASGDSYTGELFF. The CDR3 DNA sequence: TGCAGTGCTAGTGGAGACAGTTACACCGGGGAGCTGTTTTTT.

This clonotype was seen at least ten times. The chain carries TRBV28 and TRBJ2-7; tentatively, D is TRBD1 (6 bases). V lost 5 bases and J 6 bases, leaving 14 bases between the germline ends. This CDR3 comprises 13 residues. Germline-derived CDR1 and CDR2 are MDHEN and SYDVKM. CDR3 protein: CASSEGVGGEQYV. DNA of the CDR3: TGTGCCAGCAGTGAAGGAGTAGGGGGCGAGCAGTACGTC.

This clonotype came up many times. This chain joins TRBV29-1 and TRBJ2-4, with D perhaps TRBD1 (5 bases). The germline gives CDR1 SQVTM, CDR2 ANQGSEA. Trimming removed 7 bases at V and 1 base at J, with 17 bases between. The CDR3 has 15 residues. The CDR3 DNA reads TGCAGCGCCGCCGTAGGGGCGAACGCCAAAAACATTCAGTACTTC. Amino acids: CSAAVGANAKNIQYF.

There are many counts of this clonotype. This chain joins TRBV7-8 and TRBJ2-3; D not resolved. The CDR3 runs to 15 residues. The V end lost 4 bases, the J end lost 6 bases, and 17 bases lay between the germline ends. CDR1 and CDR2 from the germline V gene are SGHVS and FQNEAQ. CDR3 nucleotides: TGTGCCAGCAGCTCCTCTGACGGTGTTCAGGATACGCAGTATTTT. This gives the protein CASSSSDGVQDTQYF.

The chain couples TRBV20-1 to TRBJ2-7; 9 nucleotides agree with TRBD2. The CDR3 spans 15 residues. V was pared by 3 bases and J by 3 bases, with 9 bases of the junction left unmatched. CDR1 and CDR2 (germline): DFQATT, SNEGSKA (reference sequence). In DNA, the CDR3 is TGCAGTGCTAGCTCTGCCGGGACTAGCCACTACGAGCAGTACTTC. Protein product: CSASSAGTSHYEQYF.

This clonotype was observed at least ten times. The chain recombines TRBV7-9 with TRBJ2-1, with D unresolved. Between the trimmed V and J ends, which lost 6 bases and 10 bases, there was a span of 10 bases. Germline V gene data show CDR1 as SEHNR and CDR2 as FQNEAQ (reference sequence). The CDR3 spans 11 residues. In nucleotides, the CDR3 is TGTGCCAGCAGAGAGGCAGCGGAGCAGTTCTTC. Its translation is CASREAAEQFF.

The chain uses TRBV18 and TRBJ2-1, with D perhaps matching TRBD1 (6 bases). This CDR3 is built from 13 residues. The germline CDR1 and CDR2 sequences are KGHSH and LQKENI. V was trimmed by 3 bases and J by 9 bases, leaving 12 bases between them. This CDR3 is CASSPGQGPEQFF. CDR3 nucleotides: TGTGCCAGCTCACCGGGTCAGGGGCCTGAGCAGTTCTTC.

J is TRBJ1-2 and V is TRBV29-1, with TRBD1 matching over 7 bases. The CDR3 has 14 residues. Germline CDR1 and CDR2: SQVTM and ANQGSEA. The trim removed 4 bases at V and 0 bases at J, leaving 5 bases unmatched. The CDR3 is CSVGGQGANYGYTF. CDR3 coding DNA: TGCAGCGTTGGGGGTCAGGGGGCTAACTATGGCTACACCTTC. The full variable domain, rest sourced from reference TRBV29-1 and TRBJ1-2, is SAVISQKPSRDICQRGTSLTIQCQVDSQVTMMFWYRQQPGQSLTLIATANQGSEATYESGFVIDKFPISRPNLTFSTLTVSNMSPEDSSIYLCSVGGQGANYGYTFGSGTRLTVV.

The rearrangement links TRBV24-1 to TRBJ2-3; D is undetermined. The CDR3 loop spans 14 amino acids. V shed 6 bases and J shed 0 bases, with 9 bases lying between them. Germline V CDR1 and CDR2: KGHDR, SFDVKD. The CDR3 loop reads CATSLRTSTDTQYF. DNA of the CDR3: TGTGCCACCAGTTTGAGGACGAGCACAGATACGCAGTATTTT.

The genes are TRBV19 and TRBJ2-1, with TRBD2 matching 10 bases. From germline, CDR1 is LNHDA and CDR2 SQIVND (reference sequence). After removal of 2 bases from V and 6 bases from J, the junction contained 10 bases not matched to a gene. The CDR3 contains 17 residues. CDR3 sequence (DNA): TGTGCCAGTAGTATAAATCTAGCGGGGGCCGTCTCCAATGAGCAGTTCTTC. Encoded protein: CASSINLAGAVSNEQFF.

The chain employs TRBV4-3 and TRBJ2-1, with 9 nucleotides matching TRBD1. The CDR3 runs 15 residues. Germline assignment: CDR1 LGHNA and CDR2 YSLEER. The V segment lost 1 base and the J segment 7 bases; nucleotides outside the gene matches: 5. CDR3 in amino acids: CASSQVLGTGNEQFF. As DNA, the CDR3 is TGCGCCAGCAGCCAAGTCTTGGGGACAGGGAATGAGCAGTTCTTC.

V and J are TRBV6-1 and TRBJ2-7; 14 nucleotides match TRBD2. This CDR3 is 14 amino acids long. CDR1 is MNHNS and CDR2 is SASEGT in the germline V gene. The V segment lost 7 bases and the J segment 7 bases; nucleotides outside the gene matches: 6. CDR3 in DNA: TGTGCCAGCAAGGGACTAGCGGGGGTGGGGGAGCAGTACTTC. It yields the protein CASKGLAGVGEQYF.

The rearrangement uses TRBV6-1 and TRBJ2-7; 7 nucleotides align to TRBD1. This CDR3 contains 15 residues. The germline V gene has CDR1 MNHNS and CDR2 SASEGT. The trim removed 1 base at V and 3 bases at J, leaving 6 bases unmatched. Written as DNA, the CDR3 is TGTGCCAGCAGTGAAGGCGTAGGGGGCGTCTACGAGCAGTACTTC. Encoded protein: CASSEGVGGVYEQYF.

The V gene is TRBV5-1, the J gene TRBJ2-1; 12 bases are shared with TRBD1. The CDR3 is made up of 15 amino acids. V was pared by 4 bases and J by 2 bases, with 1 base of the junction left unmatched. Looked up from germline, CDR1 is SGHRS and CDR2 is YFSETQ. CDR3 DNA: TGCGCCAGCAGCCGGGACAGGGGGCCCTACAATGAGCAGTTCTTC. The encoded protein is CASSRDRGPYNEQFF.

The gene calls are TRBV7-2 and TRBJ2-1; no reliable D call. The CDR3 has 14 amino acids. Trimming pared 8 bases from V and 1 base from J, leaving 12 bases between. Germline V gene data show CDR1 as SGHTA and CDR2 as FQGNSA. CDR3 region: CASAPGFSYNEQFF. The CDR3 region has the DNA TGTGCCAGCGCCCCAGGCTTTTCCTACAATGAGCAGTTCTTC.

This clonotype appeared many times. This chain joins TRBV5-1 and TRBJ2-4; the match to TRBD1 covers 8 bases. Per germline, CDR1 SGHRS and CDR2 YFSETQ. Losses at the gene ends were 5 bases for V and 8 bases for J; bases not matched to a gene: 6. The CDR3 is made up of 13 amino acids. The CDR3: CASRVQGGDIQYF. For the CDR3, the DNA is TGCGCCAGCAGGGTACAGGGGGGAGACATTCAGTACTTC.

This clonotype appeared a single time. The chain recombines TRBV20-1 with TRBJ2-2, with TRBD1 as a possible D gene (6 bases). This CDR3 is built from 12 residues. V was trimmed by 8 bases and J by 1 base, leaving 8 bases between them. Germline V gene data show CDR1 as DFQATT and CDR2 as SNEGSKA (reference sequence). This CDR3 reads CSTDRNTGELFF. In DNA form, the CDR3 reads TGCAGTACGGACAGGAACACCGGGGAGCTGTTTTTT.

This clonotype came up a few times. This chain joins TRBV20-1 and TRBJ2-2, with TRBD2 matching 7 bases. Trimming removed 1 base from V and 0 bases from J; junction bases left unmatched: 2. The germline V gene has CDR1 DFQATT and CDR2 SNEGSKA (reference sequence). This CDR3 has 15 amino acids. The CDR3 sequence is CSARAGLTNTGELFF. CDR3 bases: TGCAGTGCTAGAGCGGGACTAACGAACACCGGGGAGCTGTTTTTT.

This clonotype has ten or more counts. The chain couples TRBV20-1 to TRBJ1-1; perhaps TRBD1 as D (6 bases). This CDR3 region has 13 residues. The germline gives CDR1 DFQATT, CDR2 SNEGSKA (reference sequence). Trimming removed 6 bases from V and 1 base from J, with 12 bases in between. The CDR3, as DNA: TGCAGTGCCCCTCGGACAGAGAACACTGAAGCTTTCTTT. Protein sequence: CSAPRTENTEAFF.

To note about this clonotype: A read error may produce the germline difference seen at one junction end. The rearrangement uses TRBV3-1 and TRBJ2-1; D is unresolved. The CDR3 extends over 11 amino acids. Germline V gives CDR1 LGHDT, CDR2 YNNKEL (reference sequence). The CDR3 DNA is TGTGCCAGCGGCGTCTACGATGAGCAGTTCTTC. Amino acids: CASGVYDEQFF.

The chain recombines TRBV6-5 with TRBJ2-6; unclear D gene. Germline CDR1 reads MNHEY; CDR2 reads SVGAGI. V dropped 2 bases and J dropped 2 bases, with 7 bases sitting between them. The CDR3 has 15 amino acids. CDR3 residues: CASSYATTGANVLTF. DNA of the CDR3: TGTGCCAGCAGTTACGCTACGACTGGGGCCAACGTCCTGACTTTC.

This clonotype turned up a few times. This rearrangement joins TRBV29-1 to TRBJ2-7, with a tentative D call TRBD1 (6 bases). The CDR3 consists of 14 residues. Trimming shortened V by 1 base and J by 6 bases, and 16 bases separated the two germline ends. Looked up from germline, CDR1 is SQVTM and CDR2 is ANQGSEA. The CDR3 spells CSVEGPQGHIEQYF. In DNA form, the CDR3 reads TGCAGCGTTGAAGGTCCCCAGGGGCACATCGAGCAGTACTTC.